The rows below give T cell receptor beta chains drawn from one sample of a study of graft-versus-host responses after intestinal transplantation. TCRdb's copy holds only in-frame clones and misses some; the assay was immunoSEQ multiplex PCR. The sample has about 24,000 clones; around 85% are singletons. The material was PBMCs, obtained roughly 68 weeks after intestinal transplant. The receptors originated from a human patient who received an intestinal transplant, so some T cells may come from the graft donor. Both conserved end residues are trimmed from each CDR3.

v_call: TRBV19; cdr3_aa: ASSINRGLGGANVLT
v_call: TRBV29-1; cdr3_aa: SVEEWLGTEAF
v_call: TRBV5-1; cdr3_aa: ASSKTGLAGSSYLNNEQF
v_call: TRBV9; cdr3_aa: ASSVGTTALDTQY
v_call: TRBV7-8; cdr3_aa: ASSLAETTYVQY
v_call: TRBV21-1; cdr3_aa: ASSKPPRTGNTIY
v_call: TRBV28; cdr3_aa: ASTTASNYGYT
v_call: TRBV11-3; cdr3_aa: ASSLGGTSGLGNEQF
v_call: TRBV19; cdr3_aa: ASISADTGELF
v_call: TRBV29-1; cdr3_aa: SVQRDLNQPQH
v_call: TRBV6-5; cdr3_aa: ASKGTPATNEKLF
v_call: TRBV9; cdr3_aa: ASSVWLDSYNEQF
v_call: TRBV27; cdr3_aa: ASSAILAEGEQF
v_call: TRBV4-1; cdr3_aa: ASSLGGTGSNEQY
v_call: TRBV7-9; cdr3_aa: ASSLLGGTDTQY